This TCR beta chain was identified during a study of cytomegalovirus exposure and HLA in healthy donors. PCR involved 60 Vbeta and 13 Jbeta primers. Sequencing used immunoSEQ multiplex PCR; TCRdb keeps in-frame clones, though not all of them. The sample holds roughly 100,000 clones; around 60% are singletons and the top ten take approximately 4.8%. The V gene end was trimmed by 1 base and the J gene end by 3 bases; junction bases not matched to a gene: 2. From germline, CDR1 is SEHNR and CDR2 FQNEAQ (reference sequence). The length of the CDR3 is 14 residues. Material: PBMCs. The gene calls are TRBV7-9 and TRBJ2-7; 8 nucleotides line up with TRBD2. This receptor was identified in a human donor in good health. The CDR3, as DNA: TGTGCCAGCAGCTTAGGGGGACTAGACTACGAGCAGTACTTC. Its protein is CASSLGGLDYEQYF.